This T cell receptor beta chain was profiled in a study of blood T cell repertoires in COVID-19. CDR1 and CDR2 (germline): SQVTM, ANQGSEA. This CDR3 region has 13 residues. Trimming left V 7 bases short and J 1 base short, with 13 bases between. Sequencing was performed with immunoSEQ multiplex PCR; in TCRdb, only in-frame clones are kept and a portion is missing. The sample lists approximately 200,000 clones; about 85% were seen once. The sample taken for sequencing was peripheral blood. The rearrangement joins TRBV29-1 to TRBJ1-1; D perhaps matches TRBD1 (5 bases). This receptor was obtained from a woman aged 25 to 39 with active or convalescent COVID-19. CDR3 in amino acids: CSAGDRSNTEAFF. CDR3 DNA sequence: TGCAGCGCGGGAGACAGATCGAACACTGAAGCTTTCTTT. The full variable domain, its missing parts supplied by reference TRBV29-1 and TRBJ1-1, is SAVISQKPSRDICQRGTSLTIQCQVDSQVTMMFWYRQQPGQSLTLIATANQGSEATYESGFVIDKFPISRPNLTFSTLTVSNMSPEDSSIYLCSAGDRSNTEAFFGQGTRLTVV.